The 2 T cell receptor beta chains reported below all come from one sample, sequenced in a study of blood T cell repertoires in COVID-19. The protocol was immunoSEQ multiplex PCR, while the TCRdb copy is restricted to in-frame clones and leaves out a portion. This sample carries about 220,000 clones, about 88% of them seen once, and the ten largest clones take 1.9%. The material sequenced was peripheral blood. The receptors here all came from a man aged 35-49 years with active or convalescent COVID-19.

CDR3 region: CASSRLPSGRGTEAFF. The CDR3 DNA follows: TGTGCCAGCAGCCGCCTTCCCTCAGGGCGGGGGACTGAAGCTTTCTTT. The chain recombines TRBV7-3 with TRBJ1-1; D is possibly TRBD1 (5 bases). Germline V gene sequence: CDR1 SGHTA, CDR2 FQGTGA. The CDR3 length is 16 residues. Deletions cut 5 bases from V and 5 bases from J, with 21 bases between. The full variable domain, its missing parts supplied by reference TRBV7-3 and TRBJ1-1, is GAGVSQTPSNKVTEKGKYVELRCDPISGHTALYWYRQSLGQGPEFLIYFQGTGAADDSGLPNDRFFAVRPEGSVSTLKIQRTERGDSAVYLCASSRLPSGRGTEAFFGQGTRLTVV.

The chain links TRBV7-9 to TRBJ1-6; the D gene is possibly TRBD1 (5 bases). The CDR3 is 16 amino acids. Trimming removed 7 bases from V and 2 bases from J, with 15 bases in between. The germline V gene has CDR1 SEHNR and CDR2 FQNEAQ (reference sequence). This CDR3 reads CASTLGAATYNSPLHF. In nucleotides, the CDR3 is TGTGCCAGCACCCTTGGGGCAGCAACCTATAATTCACCCCTCCACTTT.